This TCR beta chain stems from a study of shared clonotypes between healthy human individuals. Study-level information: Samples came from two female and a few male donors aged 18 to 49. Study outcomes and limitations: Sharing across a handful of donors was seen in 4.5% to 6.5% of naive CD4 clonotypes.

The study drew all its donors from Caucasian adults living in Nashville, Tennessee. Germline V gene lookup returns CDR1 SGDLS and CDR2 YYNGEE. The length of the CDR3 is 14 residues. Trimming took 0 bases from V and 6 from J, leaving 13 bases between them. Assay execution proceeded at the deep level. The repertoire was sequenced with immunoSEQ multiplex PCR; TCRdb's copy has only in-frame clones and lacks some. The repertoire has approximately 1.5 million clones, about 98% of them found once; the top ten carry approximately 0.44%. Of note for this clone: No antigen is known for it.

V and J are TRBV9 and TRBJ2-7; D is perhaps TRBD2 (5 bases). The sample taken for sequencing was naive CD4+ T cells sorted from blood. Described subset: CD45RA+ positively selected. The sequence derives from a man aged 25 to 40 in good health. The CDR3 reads CASSVATGSGEQYF. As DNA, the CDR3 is TGTGCCAGCAGCGTAGCTACGGGGTCCGGCGAGCAGTACTTC.